The 15 T cell receptor beta chains in this list originate from one sample, sequenced in a study of T-cell reconstitution after alpha-beta-depleted transplantation in children. Preparation of the TCRbeta library used unique molecular identifiers. TCRdb reprocessed the PCR reads with MiXCR, giving one entry per CDR3 protein. The table includes about 410,000 distinct CDR3 sequences, about a fifth detected once. Sample: PBMCs from the stem cell graft donor, taken from the stem cell graft. The receptor set was obtained from a human donor who donated a stem cell graft to a child with acute myeloid leukemia.

DNA of the CDR3: TGTGCCAGCAGTTTGCGGAAATACGAGCAGTACTTC. It encodes CASSLRKYEQYF. The chain recombines TRBV28 with TRBJ2-7, with D unresolved. The germline V gene encodes CDR1 MDHEN and CDR2 SYDVKM. The CDR3 spans 12 residues. Trimming stripped 3 bases from V and 4 bases from J, with 7 bases between.

This rearrangement joins TRBV12-3 or TRBV12-4 to TRBJ1-1, with 7 bases identical to TRBD1. V lost 6 bases and J lost 2; bases outside the gene matches: 3. The CDR3 contains 13 residues. Here the CDR3 reads CASRDRSNTEAFF. The CDR3, as DNA: TGTGCCAGCAGGGACAGGAGTAACACTGAAGCTTTCTTT.

This chain uses TRBV12-3 or TRBV12-4 with TRBJ2-1; D gene unclear. Deletions cut 3 bases from V and 5 bases from J, with 8 bases between. This CDR3 has 13 residues. CDR3 coding DNA: TGTGCCAGCAGTTTGCTACCTAACAATGAGCAGTTCTTC. Translation: CASSLLPNNEQFF.

The rearrangement links TRBV7-9 to TRBJ2-1; D remains ambiguous. Germline assignment: CDR1 SEHNR and CDR2 FQNEAQ (reference sequence). Trimming stripped 8 bases from V and 6 bases from J, with 11 bases between. CDR3 length: 12 amino acids. For the CDR3, the DNA is TGTGCCAGCTCCAACACGATCAATGAGCAGTTCTTC. Protein product: CASSNTINEQFF.

This clonotype was seen more than once but under ten times. The chain employs TRBV9 and TRBJ2-3; D call uncertain. V lost 0 bases and J 0 bases, leaving 8 bases between the germline ends. The germline gives CDR1 SGDLS, CDR2 YYNGEE. This CDR3 has 15 amino acids. CDR3 nucleotide sequence: TGTGCCAGCAGCGTAGGGGTCGGTAGCACAGATACGCAGTATTTT. Its translation: CASSVGVGSTDTQYF.

The V call is TRBV10-3, the J call TRBJ2-1; possibly TRBD1 or TRBD2 for D (5 bases each). Germline CDR1 is ENHRY and CDR2 is SYGVKD. Trimming pared 0 bases from V and 2 bases from J, leaving 11 bases between. The length of the CDR3 is 16 residues. The chain's CDR3 is CAISESRGETYNEQFF. CDR3 DNA sequence: TGTGCCATCAGTGAGTCAAGGGGAGAAACCTACAATGAGCAGTTCTTC.

The rearrangement uses TRBV28 and TRBJ2-1, with D perhaps given as TRBD1 or TRBD2 (5 bases each). Germline V lookup: CDR1 MDHEN, CDR2 SYDVKM. The CDR3 spans 10 residues. The V gene lost 6 bases and the J gene lost 8 bases, with 5 bases spanning the gap. CDR3 DNA: TGTGCCAGCAGGGGACATGAGCAGTTCTTC. Translated, it gives CASRGHEQFF.

The rearrangement links TRBV4-1 to TRBJ2-3; no clear D. There are 16 residues in the CDR3. Trimming stripped 1 base from V and 0 bases from J, with 11 bases between. Germline CDR1 is MGHRA and CDR2 is YSYEKL. The CDR3 bases are TGCGCCAGCAGCCAAGGAGACTCTCTAAGCACAGATACGCAGTATTTT. Its translation is CASSQGDSLSTDTQYF.

This clonotype turned up a few times. The chain employs TRBV20-1 and TRBJ2-2; D possibly uses TRBD1 or TRBD2 (6 bases each). V lost 0 bases, J lost 5 bases, and 16 bases lay in between. Germline values: CDR1 DFQATT, CDR2 SNEGSKA (reference sequence). This CDR3 comprises 16 residues. The CDR3: CSARDLSGAGTGELFF. The CDR3 coding sequence is TGCAGTGCTAGAGATCTCTCGGGGGCAGGGACCGGGGAGCTGTTTTTT.

This clonotype came up a few times. The rearrangement joins TRBV10-2 to TRBJ1-1, with 8 bases matching TRBD1. The J segment lost 4 bases and the V segment lost 6 bases, leaving 10 bases of the junction unmatched. The germline V gene has CDR1 WSHSY and CDR2 SAAADI. This CDR3 has 15 amino acids. Here the CDR3 DNA reads TGCGCCAGCAGAAATACAAGACAGGGGCTCACTGAAGCTTTCTTT. This codes for CASRNTRQGLTEAFF.

The rearrangement joins TRBV7-2 to TRBJ2-1; 9 bases match TRBD2. Germline V lookup: CDR1 SGHTA, CDR2 FQGNSA. The length of the CDR3 is 15 residues. After removal of 4 bases from V and 3 bases from J, the junction contained 4 bases not matched to a gene. CDR3 in DNA: TGTGCCAGCAGCTCGACTAGCGGAGACTACAATGAGCAGTTCTTC. This sequence encodes CASSSTSGDYNEQFF.

This clonotype has only a few counts. The chain links TRBV12-3 or TRBV12-4 to TRBJ2-3, with TRBD1 identical over 8 bases. J lost 6 bases, V lost 6 bases, and 8 bases had no gene match. This CDR3 is 14 amino acids long. The CDR3 loop is CASSWTGSEDTQYF. The CDR3 nucleotides are TGTGCCAGCAGCTGGACAGGGAGCGAGGATACGCAGTATTTT.

This clonotype was seen a few times. This chain links TRBV21-1 with TRBJ2-1. TRBV21-1 is a pseudogene locus. The CDR3 covers 15 residues. DNA for the CDR3: TGTGCCAGCAGCAAAGATCTGAACTCCTACAATGAGCAGTTCTTC. This sequence encodes CASSKDLNSYNEQFF.

This clonotype was seen repeatedly, ten times or more. This chain joins TRBV6-5 and TRBJ1-6; no definite D call. Germline V gene lookup returns CDR1 MNHEY and CDR2 SVGAGI. V lost 2 bases to trimming and J lost 14 bases, with 13 bases between them. The CDR3 spans 13 residues. The CDR3 region has the DNA TGTGCCAGCAGTTACGCAGACGGGATAGCCCTCCACTTT. This encodes CASSYADGIALHF.

In its sample, this clonotype was seen a few times. This rearrangement joins TRBV29-1 to TRBJ2-7; TRBD1 aligns across 7 bases. Germline values: CDR1 SQVTM, CDR2 ANQGSEA. Trimming at V came to 7 bases and at J to 2 bases, leaving 8 bases not matched to a gene. The CDR3 has 13 amino acids. The CDR3, as DNA: TGCAGCGCCCGAGGGGGCGAGGCCTACGAGCAGTACTTC. As protein: CSARGGEAYEQYF.